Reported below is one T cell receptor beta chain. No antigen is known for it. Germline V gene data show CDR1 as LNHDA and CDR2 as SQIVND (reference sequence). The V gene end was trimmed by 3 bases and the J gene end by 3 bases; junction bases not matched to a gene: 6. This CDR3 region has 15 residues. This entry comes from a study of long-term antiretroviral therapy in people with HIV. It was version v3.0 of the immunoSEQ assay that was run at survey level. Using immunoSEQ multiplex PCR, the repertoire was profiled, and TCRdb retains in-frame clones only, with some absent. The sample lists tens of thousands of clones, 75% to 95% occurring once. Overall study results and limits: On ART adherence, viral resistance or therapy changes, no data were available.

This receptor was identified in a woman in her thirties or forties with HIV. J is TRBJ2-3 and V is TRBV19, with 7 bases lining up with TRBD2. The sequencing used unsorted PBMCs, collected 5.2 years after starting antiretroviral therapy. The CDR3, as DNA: TGTGCCAGTAGTATCCTTGGACTAGTGACAGATACGCAGTATTTT. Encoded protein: CASSILGLVTDTQYF. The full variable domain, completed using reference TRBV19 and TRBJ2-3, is DGGITQSPKYLFRKEGQNVTLSCEQNLNHDAMYWYRQDPGQGLRLIYYSQIVNDFQKGDIAEGYSVSREKKESFPLTVTSAQKNPTAFYLCASSILGLVTDTQYFGPGTRLTVL.